The clone carrying this TCR beta chain was counted many times. What it binds is not known. This record belongs to a study of CD8 T cells in ankylosing spondylitis. Study observations and caveats: Significantly higher representation of disease-linked clones was reported for matched ankylosing spondylitis synovial fluid. A TCR beta motif of fewer than ten highly homologous variants appeared characteristic of ankylosing spondylitis blood.

Trimming cost V 5 bases and J 2 bases, with 12 bases left between them. The CDR3 has 14 residues. Quantitative 5'-RACE with molecular barcodes was used to make the TCR beta libraries. Via MiXCR, TCRdb re-called the 5' RACE reads, giving one row per CDR3 protein. The table shows 220,000 or so distinct CDR3 sequences, with about 10% occurring only once. Sequencing used blood, either unsorted or a sorted T cell fraction (not recorded which). The chain employs TRBV12-3 or TRBV12-4 and TRBJ2-5, with D perhaps assigned TRBD1 or TRBD2 (5 bases each). This clonotype was sampled from a male donor with ankylosing spondylitis or in good health (not recorded which). CDR3 loop: CASSPRDVQETQYF. CDR3 nucleotide sequence: TGTGCCAGCAGTCCAAGGGACGTTCAAGAGACCCAGTACTTC.